This is a list of T cell receptor beta chains from one sample in a study of cytomegalovirus exposure and HLA in healthy donors. Libraries were prepared by immunoSEQ multiplex PCR; TCRdb keeps only in-frame clonotypes and omits some of them. The data hold some 140,000 clones, with roughly 90% observed a single time. The specimen sequenced was PBMCs. The receptor source for this set is a man younger than 35 in good health and CMV-seronegative. CDR3s leave out the opening cysteine and the closing phenylalanine or tryptophan.

j_gene: TRBJ2-1
v_gene: TRBV7-6
CDR3aa: ASSVGTSPLNEQF

j_gene: TRBJ2-3
v_gene: TRBV18
CDR3aa: ASSPRTGGSDTQY

j_gene: TRBJ2-1
v_gene: TRBV7-2
CDR3aa: ASSLVGGAGYNEQF

j_gene: TRBJ2-2
v_gene: TRBV7-9
CDR3aa: ASSPRGGTGGELF

j_gene: TRBJ2-3
v_gene: TRBV7-9
CDR3aa: ASSLVGRATDTQY

j_gene: TRBJ2-7
v_gene: TRBV27
CDR3aa: ASRSLFRDTSYEQY

j_gene: TRBJ2-7
v_gene: TRBV11-2
CDR3aa: ASSPRTGMASWEQY

j_gene: TRBJ2-2
v_gene: TRBV2
CDR3aa: ASKEDRAGELF

j_gene: TRBJ2-2
v_gene: TRBV11-3
CDR3aa: ASSLDPGNTGELF

j_gene: TRBJ1-4
v_gene: TRBV7-9
CDR3aa: ASSSGGDKLF

j_gene: TRBJ1-2
v_gene: TRBV7-9
CDR3aa: ASSLSEGALYGYT

j_gene: TRBJ2-5
v_gene: TRBV19
CDR3aa: ASSIIRGGQKTQY

j_gene: TRBJ1-1
v_gene: TRBV15
CDR3aa: ATSRGGNLNTEAF

j_gene: TRBJ1-2
v_gene: TRBV7-9
CDR3aa: ASSLPPSQGLNYGYT

j_gene: TRBJ1-1
v_gene: TRBV5-4
CDR3aa: ASSLDRNTEAF

j_gene: TRBJ1-5
v_gene: TRBV7-2
CDR3aa: ASSLPGQPQH

j_gene: TRBJ2-7
v_gene: TRBV6-5
CDR3aa: ASSRGDRNSYEQY

j_gene: TRBJ2-5
v_gene: TRBV7-6
CDR3aa: ASSLAGQPSPQY

j_gene: TRBJ2-5
v_gene: TRBV4-1
CDR3aa: ASSTTSSQETQY

j_gene: TRBJ1-5
v_gene: TRBV28
CDR3aa: ASRLISGMSQH

j_gene: TRBJ1-1
v_gene: TRBV5-1
CDR3aa: ASSLGDRNTEAF

j_gene: TRBJ1-2
v_gene: TRBV19
CDR3aa: ASSISPMTGARYGYT

j_gene: TRBJ2-3
v_gene: TRBV6-5
CDR3aa: ASSSTSGSPDTQY

j_gene: TRBJ2-1
v_gene: TRBV2
CDR3aa: ASSPFQGSYNEQF

j_gene: TRBJ2-7
v_gene: TRBV9
CDR3aa: ASSAGQVYEQY

j_gene: TRBJ2-7
v_gene: TRBV27
CDR3aa: ASSLSPSGLAGLPQY

j_gene: TRBJ1-4
v_gene: TRBV4-3
CDR3aa: ASSQAGSNEKLF